The present entry profiles one T cell receptor beta chain with its context. Its antigen is unidentified. Assay used: immunoSEQ multiplex PCR; TCRdb lists only in-frame clones, some missing. The sample has 35,000 to 45,000 clones, over 90% seen once. The CDR3 is 12 residues long. Germline V gives CDR1 SEHNR, CDR2 FQNEAQ (reference sequence). Trimming took 1 base from V and 7 from J, leaving 7 bases between them. This entry comes from a study of graft-versus-host responses after intestinal transplantation. Overall study context: Recipients uniformly received anti-thymocyte globulin induction, followed by tacrolimus and steroids for around 3 years.

Findings of the study overall: When patients had graft-donor T cell macrochimerism, their allografts held high graft-versus-host to host-versus-graft clonal ratios. Maximum circulating GvH clone levels tracked with early post-transplant HvG decreases.

This TCR came from a human donor who was the organ donor for an intestinal transplant. V is TRBV7-9 and J is TRBJ1-1; no clear D gene. The specimen comprised unstimulated CD8+ T cells sorted from spleen or lymph node cells, sampled before transplant. The CDR3 sequence is CASSLVGNEAFF. CDR3 nucleotide sequence: TGTGCCAGCAGCTTAGTAGGTAATGAAGCTTTCTTT.